This T cell receptor (beta chain) was sequenced during a study of blood T cell repertoires in COVID-19. Losses at the gene ends were 3 bases for V and 6 bases for J; bases not matched to a gene: 8. The V gene's germline CDR1 is DFQATT and CDR2 SNEGSKA (reference sequence). This CDR3 is built from 15 residues. TCRdb's copy holds only in-frame clones and misses some; the assay was immunoSEQ multiplex PCR. In the table there are about 250,000 clones, 88% of which are singletons. Cohort 3 recovery required two negative PCRs, clearance, or symptom resolution. The clonotype comes from a woman aged 45 to 65 who had recovered from COVID-19. The chain carries TRBV20-1 and TRBJ2-1; TRBD2 matches at 10 bases. Sequencing input: PBMCs or T cells enriched from blood (not recorded which). This CDR3 is CSASGSGRAFNEQFF. The CDR3 region has the DNA TGCAGTGCTAGTGGGAGCGGGAGGGCATTCAATGAGCAGTTCTTC.